What follows describes a single T cell receptor beta chain. Its antigen is as yet unknown. V shed 3 bases and J 7 bases; nucleotides not matched to a gene: 14. The CDR3 length is 17 residues. The treatment: some 20 received Ad26.COV2.S at low or high dose, single or two shots; about 5 received placebo; per-sample allocation not given. Collection of the samples took place on day 63 after the first injection of vaccine or placebo. An Ad26 vector was used to express Wuhan-strain SARS-CoV-2 spike as the vaccine. The data stem from a study of Ad26.COV2.S vaccination and SARS-CoV-2 variants. Looking at the study overall: The COV1001 Ad26.COV2.S trial arm included the donor. The vaccine Ad26.COV2.S was put into the muscle once, or twice with 56 days between.

The protocol was immunoSEQ multiplex PCR, while the TCRdb copy is restricted to in-frame clones and leaves out a portion. The repertoire has more than 300,000 clones, approximately 86% of them found once; the top ten carry more than 1.5%. Study-level points and caveats: Non-spike TCR breadth did not differ much between vaccine and placebo recipients.

This sequence was found in a person between 18 and 60 years old who received the Ad26.COV2.S COVID-19 vaccine or a placebo. The rearrangement links TRBV23-1 to TRBJ2-1; 8 positions match TRBD1. TRBV23-1 is annotated as an ORF whose role is uncertain. The sample in question was peripheral blood, obtained in a trial of Ad26.COV2.S vaccine versus placebo. CDR3 amino acids: CASSQEDTGGIRNEQFF. The CDR3 coding sequence is TGCGCCAGCAGTCAGGAGGATACAGGGGGGATTAGAAATGAGCAGTTCTTC.